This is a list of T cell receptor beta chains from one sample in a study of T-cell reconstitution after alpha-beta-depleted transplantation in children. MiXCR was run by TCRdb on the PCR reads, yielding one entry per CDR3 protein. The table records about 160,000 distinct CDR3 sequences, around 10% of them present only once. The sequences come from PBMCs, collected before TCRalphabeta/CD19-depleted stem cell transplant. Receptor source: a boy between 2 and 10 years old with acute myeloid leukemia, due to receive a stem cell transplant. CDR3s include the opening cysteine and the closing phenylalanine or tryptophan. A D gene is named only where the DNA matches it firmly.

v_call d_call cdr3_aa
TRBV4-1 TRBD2 CASSRSGATNTGELFF
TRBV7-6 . CASSPIQPRATGEQFF
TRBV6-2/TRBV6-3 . CASSMTRHPYEQYF
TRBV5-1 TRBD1 CASSFTGGTATPADTQYF
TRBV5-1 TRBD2 CASRGTAGERDTQYF
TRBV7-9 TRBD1 CASRATGIETQYF
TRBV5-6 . CAQRSGNHEQYF
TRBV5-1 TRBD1 CASSLEGFRQGAYEQYF
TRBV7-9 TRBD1 CASSLRSLRQGQNEQFF
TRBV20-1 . CSAPIGDTQYF
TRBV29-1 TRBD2 CSVALAGSYNEQFF
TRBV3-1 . CASSQDGNVQETQYF
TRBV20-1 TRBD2 CSARVPSGSWHEQFF
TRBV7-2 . CASSPSGILGTNQPQHF
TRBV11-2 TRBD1 CASSTRQGLQDGYTF
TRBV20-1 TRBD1 CSRQGAMNTEAFF
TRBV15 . CATTLEYGGGYNEQFF
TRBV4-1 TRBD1 CASSHTGADTEAFF
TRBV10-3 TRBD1 CAISGTATGNYGYTF
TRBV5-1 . CASSRRVRPGPGSYNEQFF
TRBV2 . CASSDLASSTDTQYF
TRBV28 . CASSAPRQDYSYEQYF